A single sample gave rise to the 13 T cell receptor beta chains below, sequenced in a study of T cells expressing NK-cell markers. TCRdb reanalyzed the 5' RACE reads, giving one entry per CDR3 protein sequence and no DNA. The sample data list 250,000 or so distinct CDR3 sequences. Input material: blood T cells: a sorted CD56 or NKG2C T cell subset, CD4+ or CD8+ T cells, or bulk PBMC T cells (not recorded which). These receptors all come from a woman between 18 and 69 years old in good health.

The rearrangement joins TRBV11-3 to TRBJ2-1; TCRdb's D gene call, TRBD1, goes unchecked for lack of DNA. The germline CDR1 and CDR2 sequences are SGHNT and YENEEA. The CDR3 runs 12 residues. The CDR3 loop reads CASSLAWGPGFF.

J is TRBJ2-2 and V is TRBV5-1; TCRdb indicates TRBD1, and absent DNA this call remains unverified. This CDR3 contains 15 residues. CDR1 and CDR2 from the germline V gene are SGHRS and YFSETQ. CDR3 sequence reads: CASSLFRVNTGELFF.

The chain joins TRBV25-1 to TRBJ2-5; TCRdb reports TRBD2, a call that lacks DNA to check it against. Germline assignment: CDR1 MGHDK and CDR2 SYGVNS. The CDR3 loop spans 15 amino acids. CDR3 in amino acids: CASSETEPLRATQYF.

This chain links TRBV24-1 with TRBJ2-1. Looked up from germline, CDR1 is KGHDR and CDR2 is SFDVKD. This CDR3 is built from 15 residues. The CDR3 sequence: CATSDPTHSYNEQFF.

CDR3 loop: CATSRVLAGSTDTQYF. V usage is TRBV15 and J usage is TRBJ2-3; TCRdb's D call, TRBD2, is unchecked because there is no DNA. The CDR3 is made up of 16 amino acids. CDR1 is LNHNV, CDR2 YYDKDF, per germline (reference sequence).

This sequence joins TRBV7-8 and TRBJ1-1. Germline lookup yields CDR1 SGHVS and CDR2 FQNEAQ. The CDR3 is 19 residues long. This CDR3 reads CASSPRRAGIMERNTEAFF.

The CDR3 region is CASSERLGTGELFF. V and J are TRBV25-1 and TRBJ2-2; TCRdb outputs TRBD2, but without DNA this stays unchecked. Germline V gene lookup returns CDR1 MGHDK and CDR2 SYGVNS. The CDR3 contains 14 residues.

This chain links TRBV20-1 with TRBJ1-5. Germline lookup yields CDR1 DFQATT and CDR2 SNEGSKA (reference sequence). This CDR3 spans 13 amino acids. The CDR3: CSAKGEGNQPQHF.

The chain couples TRBV6-4 to TRBJ2-3; TCRdb's D gene call, TRBD1, goes unchecked for lack of DNA. CDR1 is MRHNA, CDR2 SNTAGT, per germline. This CDR3 has 17 amino acids. This CDR3 is CASSEGGGGRRTDTQYF.

The chain couples TRBV5-5 to TRBJ1-2; the D gene TCRdb calls, TRBD1, cannot be checked with no DNA. The CDR3 length is 17 residues. Germline CDR1 is SGHKS and CDR2 is YYEKEE (reference sequence). CDR3 sequence: CASSLGTGGASAYGYTF. Looking up the rest from reference TRBV5-5 and TRBJ1-2 gives the full variable domain: DAGVTQSPTHLIKTRGQQVTLRCSPISGHKSVSWYQQVLGQGPQFIFQYYEKEERGRGNFPDRFSARQFPNYSSELNVNALLLGDSALYLCASSLGTGGASAYGYTFGSGTRLTVV.

V and J are TRBV15 and TRBJ1-2. Germline CDR1 is LNHNV and CDR2 is YYDKDF (reference sequence). The CDR3 has 11 amino acids. Here the CDR3 reads CATFLSGGYTF. The variable domain in full, with the rest retrieved from reference TRBV15 and TRBJ1-2, is DAMVIQNPRYQVTQFGKPVTLSCSQTLNHNVMYWYQQKSSQAPKLLFHYYDKDFNNEADTPDNFQSRRPNTSFCFLDIRSPGLGDTAMYLCATFLSGGYTFGSGTRLTVV.

This chain links TRBV7-2 with TRBJ1-3. Germline-derived CDR1 and CDR2 are SGHTA and FQGNSA. The CDR3 sequence is 16 residues long. This CDR3 is CASSLHILGNGNTIYF.

The chain links TRBV29-1 to TRBJ1-1; TCRdb's assignment of TRBD1 cannot be checked, as there is no DNA. The CDR3 extends over 16 amino acids. Germline V gene lookup returns CDR1 SQVTM and CDR2 ANQGSEA. CDR3 residues: CSVRDSLTTTNTEAFF.